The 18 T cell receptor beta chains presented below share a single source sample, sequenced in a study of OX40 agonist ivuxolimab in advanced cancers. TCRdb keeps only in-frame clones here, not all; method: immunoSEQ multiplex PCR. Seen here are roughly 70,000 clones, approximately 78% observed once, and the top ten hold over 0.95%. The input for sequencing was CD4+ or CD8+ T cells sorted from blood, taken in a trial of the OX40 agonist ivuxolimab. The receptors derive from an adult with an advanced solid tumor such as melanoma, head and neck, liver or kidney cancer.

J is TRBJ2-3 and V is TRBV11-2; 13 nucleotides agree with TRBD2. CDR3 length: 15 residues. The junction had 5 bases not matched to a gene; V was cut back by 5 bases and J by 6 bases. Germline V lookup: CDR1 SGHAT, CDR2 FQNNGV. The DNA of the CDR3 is TGTGCCAGCAGCCCGGGACTAGCGGGGTTGGATACGCAGTATTTT. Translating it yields CASSPGLAGLDTQYF.

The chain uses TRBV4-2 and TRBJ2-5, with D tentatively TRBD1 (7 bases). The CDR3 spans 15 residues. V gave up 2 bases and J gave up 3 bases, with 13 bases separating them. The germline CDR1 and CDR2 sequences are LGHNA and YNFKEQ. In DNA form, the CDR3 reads TGTGCCAGCAGCCAAAGCGCCAGGGGGGAAGAGACCCAGTACTTC. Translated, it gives CASSQSARGEETQYF.

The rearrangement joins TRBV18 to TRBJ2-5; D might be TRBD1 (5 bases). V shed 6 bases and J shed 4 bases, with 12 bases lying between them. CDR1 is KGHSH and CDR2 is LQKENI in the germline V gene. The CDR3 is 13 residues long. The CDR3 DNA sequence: TGTGCCAGCTCGGAGCAGGGTAGAGAGACCCAGTACTTC. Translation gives CASSEQGRETQYF.

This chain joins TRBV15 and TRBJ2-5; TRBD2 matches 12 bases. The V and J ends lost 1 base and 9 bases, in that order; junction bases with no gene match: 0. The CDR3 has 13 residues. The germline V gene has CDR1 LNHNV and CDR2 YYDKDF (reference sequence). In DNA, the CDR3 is TGTGCCACCAGCAGAGGGACTAGCGGGGCCCAGTACTTC. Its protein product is CATSRGTSGAQYF.

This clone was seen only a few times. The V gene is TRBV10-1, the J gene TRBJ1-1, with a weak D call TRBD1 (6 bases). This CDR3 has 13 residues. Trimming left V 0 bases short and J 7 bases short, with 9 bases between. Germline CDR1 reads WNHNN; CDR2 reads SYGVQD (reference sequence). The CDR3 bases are TGCGCCAGCAGTGAGTCCGGGACACTTGAAGCTTTCTTT. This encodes CASSESGTLEAFF.

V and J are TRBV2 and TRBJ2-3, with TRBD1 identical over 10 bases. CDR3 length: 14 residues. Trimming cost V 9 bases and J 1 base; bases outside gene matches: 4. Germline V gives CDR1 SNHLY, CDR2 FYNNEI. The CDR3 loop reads CASLGTGGTDTQYF. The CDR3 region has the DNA TGTGCCAGTCTAGGGACAGGGGGCACAGATACGCAGTATTTT.

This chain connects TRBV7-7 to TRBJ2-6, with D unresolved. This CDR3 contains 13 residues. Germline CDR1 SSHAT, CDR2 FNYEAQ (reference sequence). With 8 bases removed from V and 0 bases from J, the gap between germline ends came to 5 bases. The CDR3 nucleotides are TGTGCCAGCGGAAGCTCTGGGGCCAACGTCCTGACTTTC. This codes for CASGSSGANVLTF. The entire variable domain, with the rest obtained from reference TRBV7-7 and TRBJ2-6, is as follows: GAGVSQSPRYKVTKRGQDVTLRCDPISSHATLYWYQQALGQGPEFLTYFNYEAQPDKSGLPSDRFSAERPEGSISTLTIQRTEQRDSAMYRCASGSSGANVLTFGAGSRLTVL.

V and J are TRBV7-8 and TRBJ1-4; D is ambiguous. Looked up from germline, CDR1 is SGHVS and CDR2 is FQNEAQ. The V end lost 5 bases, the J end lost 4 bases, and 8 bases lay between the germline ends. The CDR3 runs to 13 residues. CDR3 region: CASSLNLNEKLFF. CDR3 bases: TGTGCCAGCAGCCTCAATCTTAATGAAAAACTGTTTTTT. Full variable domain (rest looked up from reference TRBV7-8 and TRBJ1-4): GAGVSQSPRYKVAKRGQDVALRCDPISGHVSLFWYQQALGQGPEFLTYFQNEAQLDKSGLPSDRFFAERPEGSVSTLKIQRTQQEDSAVYLCASSLNLNEKLFFGSGTQLSVL.

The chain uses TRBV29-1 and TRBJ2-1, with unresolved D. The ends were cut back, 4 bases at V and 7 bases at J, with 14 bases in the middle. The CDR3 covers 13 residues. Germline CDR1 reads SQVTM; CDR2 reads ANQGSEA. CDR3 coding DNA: TGCAGCGTTGGCCCTACTTTGGGGAATGAGCAGTTCTTC. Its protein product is CSVGPTLGNEQFF.

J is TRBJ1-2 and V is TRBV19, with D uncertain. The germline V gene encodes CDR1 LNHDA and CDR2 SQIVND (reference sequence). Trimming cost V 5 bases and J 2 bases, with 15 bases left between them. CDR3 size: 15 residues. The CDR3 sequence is CASSSRKVQNYGYTF. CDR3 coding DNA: TGTGCCAGTAGTTCCCGGAAGGTCCAAAACTATGGCTACACCTTC.

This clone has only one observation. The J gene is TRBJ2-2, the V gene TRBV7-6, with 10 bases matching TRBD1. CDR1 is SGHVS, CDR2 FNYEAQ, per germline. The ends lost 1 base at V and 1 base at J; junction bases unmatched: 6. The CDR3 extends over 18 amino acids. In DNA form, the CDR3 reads TGTGCCAGCAGCTTAGAGACAGGGGGCGCCTTGAACACCGGGGAGCTGTTTTTT. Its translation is CASSLETGGALNTGELFF.

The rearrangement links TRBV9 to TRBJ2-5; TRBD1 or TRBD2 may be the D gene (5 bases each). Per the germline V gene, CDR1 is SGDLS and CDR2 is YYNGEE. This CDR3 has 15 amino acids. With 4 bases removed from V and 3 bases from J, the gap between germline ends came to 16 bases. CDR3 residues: CASSSAGTPKETQYF. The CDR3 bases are TGTGCCAGCAGCTCGGCCGGGACCCCGAAAGAGACCCAGTACTTC.

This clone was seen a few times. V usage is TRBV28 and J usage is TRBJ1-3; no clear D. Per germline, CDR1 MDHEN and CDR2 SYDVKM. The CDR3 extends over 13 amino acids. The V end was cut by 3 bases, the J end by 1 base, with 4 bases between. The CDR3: CASSFYSGNTIYF. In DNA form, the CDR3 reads TGTGCCAGCAGTTTTTATTCTGGAAACACCATATATTTT.

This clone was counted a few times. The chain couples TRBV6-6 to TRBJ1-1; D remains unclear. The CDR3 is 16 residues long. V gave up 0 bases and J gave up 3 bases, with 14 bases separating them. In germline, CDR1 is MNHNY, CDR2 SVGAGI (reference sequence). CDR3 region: CASSYSRLRLDTEAFF. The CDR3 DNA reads TGTGCCAGCAGTTACTCGAGGCTCAGGTTGGACACTGAAGCTTTCTTT.

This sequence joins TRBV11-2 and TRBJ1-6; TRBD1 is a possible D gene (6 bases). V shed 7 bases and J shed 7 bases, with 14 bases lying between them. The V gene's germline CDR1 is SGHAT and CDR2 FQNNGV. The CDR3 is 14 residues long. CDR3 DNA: TGTGCCAGCACCCCGGGGGCGGCCAATTCACCCCTCCACTTT. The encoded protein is CASTPGAANSPLHF.

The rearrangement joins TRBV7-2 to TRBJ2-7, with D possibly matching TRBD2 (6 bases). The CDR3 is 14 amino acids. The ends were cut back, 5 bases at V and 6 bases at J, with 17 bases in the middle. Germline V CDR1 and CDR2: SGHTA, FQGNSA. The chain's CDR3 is CASSPGPSAGEQYF. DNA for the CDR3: TGTGCCAGCAGCCCGGGGCCTAGCGCCGGCGAGCAGTACTTC.

The CDR3 coding sequence is TGTGCCAGCTCACCGGACAGGGTGAACACCGGGGAGCTGTTTTTT. Encoded protein: CASSPDRVNTGELFF. V is TRBV18 and J is TRBJ2-2; 8 bases line up with TRBD1. The CDR3 extends over 15 amino acids. CDR1 is KGHSH, CDR2 LQKENI, per germline. Germline trimming cut 3 bases from V and 1 base from J; bases unmatched to any gene: 1.

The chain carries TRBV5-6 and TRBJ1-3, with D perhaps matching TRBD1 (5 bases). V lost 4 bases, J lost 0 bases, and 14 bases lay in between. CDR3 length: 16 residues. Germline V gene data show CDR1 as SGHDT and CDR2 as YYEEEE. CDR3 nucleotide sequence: TGTGCCAGCAGCGGCCGGGGCGGTGTCTCTGGAAACACCATATATTTT. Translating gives CASSGRGGVSGNTIYF. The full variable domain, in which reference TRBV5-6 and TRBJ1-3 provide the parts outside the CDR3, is DAGVTQSPTHLIKTRGQQVTLRCSPKSGHDTVSWYQQALGQGPQFIFQYYEEEERQRGNFPDRFSGHQFPNYSSELNVNALLLGDSALYLCASSGRGGVSGNTIYFGEGSWLTVV.